One TCR beta chain is described in this entry. The data were produced by immunoSEQ multiplex PCR, yet TCRdb's version contains in-frame clones alone and is incomplete. Altogether 100,000 to 130,000 clones are present, approximately 84% being singletons, with the ten largest covering approximately 7%. This specimen comes from a study of control samples from healthy donors and cancer patients. Sequencing was performed on blood. The sequence came from a man between 18 and 35 years old in good health.

This CDR3 is CASSNPLTKTYNEQFF. The CDR3 DNA reads TGTGCCAGTAGCAACCCTTTGACAAAAACCTACAATGAGCAGTTCTTC. This chain uses TRBV19 with TRBJ2-1; D call uncertain. Trimming pared 6 bases from V and 2 bases from J, leaving 17 bases between. The CDR3 consists of 16 residues. Germline lookup yields CDR1 LNHDA and CDR2 SQIVND (reference sequence).